This T cell receptor beta chain was found in a study of OX40 agonist ivuxolimab in advanced cancers. The study's findings and limits: There was clonal expansion of CD4+ and CD8+ blood T cells by week 6 at 0.1 to 3.0 mg/kg.

Concerning this clone: Its antigen is undetermined.

The timepoints at which blood was sampled were baseline, cycle 4 day 1, and cycle 7 day 1. The protocol was immunoSEQ multiplex PCR, while the TCRdb copy is restricted to in-frame clones and leaves out a portion. The data show under 20,000 clones, with about four fifths seen just once and 21% held by the top ten. CDR1 and CDR2 from the germline V gene are SGHVS and FQNEAQ. The V end was cut by 4 bases, the J end by 7 bases, with 28 bases between. The CDR3 has 18 residues. The sequence came from an adult with an advanced solid tumor such as melanoma, head and neck, liver or kidney cancer. Sequencing was performed on CD4+ or CD8+ T cells sorted from blood, taken in a trial of the OX40 agonist ivuxolimab. The chain employs TRBV7-8 and TRBJ1-2, with D perhaps matching TRBD1 (6 bases). The CDR3 DNA follows: TGTGCCAGCAGCTCCCAAGGACGGGACGGTTGGGGGGCGGGTGGCTACACCTTC. Its protein product is CASSSQGRDGWGAGGYTF.